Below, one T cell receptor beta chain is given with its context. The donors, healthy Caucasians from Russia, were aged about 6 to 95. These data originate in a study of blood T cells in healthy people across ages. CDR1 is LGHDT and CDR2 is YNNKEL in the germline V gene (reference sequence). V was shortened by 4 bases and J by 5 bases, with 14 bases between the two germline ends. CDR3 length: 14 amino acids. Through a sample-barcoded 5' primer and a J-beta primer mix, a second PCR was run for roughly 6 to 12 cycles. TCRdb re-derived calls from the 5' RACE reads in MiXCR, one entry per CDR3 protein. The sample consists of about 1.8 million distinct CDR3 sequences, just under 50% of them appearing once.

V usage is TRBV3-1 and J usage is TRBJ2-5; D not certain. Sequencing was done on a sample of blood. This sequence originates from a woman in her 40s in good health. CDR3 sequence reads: CASSPDEARETQYF. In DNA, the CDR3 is TGTGCCAGCAGCCCCGATGAGGCGAGGGAGACCCAGTACTTC.